A selection of T cell receptor beta chains follows, all from one sample in a study of T-cell memory formation after mild COVID-19. TCRdb called the 5' RACE reads again in MiXCR, with one record for every CDR3 protein. The table has some 150,000 distinct CDR3 sequences, roughly 6.3% seen once. The sequenced sample was PBMCs or a T cell subset sorted from them (not recorded which). These receptors originate from an adult woman who had mild COVID-19 (a few samples of this study predate the infection). Cell type and time point are not known. Both conserved end residues are part of each CDR3. D genes are given only for firm matches. Not all rows give a size; the values are once, few, many and, for expanded clones, a class.

d_call | j_call | clone_size | v_call | cdr3_aa | cdr3_nt
TRBD2 | TRBJ2-7 | many | TRBV4-2 | CASSQGLAGGYEQYF | TGTGCCAGCAGCCAAGGACTAGCGGGTGGCTACGAGCAGTACTTC
TRBD2 | TRBJ2-3 | many | TRBV7-6 | CASSLGLAISTDTQYF | TGTGCCAGCAGCCTGGGACTAGCTATTAGCACAGATACGCAGTATTTT
TRBD1 | TRBJ1-1 | few | TRBV20-1 | CSARGGWTGEGLNTEAFF | TGCAGTGCTAGAGGGGGGTGGACAGGTGAGGGTTTAAACACTGAAGCTTTCTTT
NA | TRBJ2-5 | many | TRBV7-3 | CASSFGGVGETQYF | TGTGCCAGCAGCTTCGGGGGTGTGGGGGAGACCCAGTACTTC
NA | TRBJ2-5 | NA | TRBV25-1 | CASSEFHGKETQYF | TGTGCCAGCAGTGAATTTCACGGGAAAGAGACCCAGTACTTC
TRBD1 | TRBJ2-7 | NA | TRBV10-3 | CAISRDRNGEQYF | TGTGCCATCAGTCGGGACAGGAACGGCGAGCAGTACTTC
TRBD1 | TRBJ1-2 | many | TRBV5-1 | CASSYDREANYGYTF | TGCGCCAGCAGCTATGACAGGGAAGCTAACTATGGCTACACCTTC
TRBD1 | TRBJ1-1 | many | TRBV10-3 | CAISPDRDTEAFF | TGTGCCATCAGCCCGGACAGGGACACTGAAGCTTTCTTT
TRBD2 | TRBJ2-7 | NA | TRBV5-4 | CASSTPTGGEQYF | TGTGCCAGCAGCACACCGACGGGAGGCGAGCAGTACTTC
NA | TRBJ2-1 | few | TRBV29-1 | CSVDGRNLLYNEQFF | TGCAGCGTTGATGGGAGGAACCTTCTTTACAATGAGCAGTTCTTC
NA | TRBJ1-5 | many | TRBV20-1 | CSASWGTSYSNQPQHF | TGCAGTGCTAGTTGGGGGACATCCTATAGCAATCAGCCCCAGCATTTT
TRBD2 | TRBJ2-3 | many | TRBV9 | CASSVEAGGGTDTQYF | TGTGCCAGCAGCGTAGAGGCGGGAGGAGGCACAGATACGCAGTATTTT
NA | TRBJ2-2 | NA | TRBV7-7 | CASSHGLPNTGELFF | TGTGCTAGCAGCCACGGACTTCCGAACACCGGGGAGCTGTTTTTT
TRBD1 | TRBJ1-2 | NA | TRBV6-5 | CASRPAGGYYGYTF | TGTGCCAGCCGGCCGGCAGGGGGATACTATGGCTACACCTTC
NA | TRBJ2-5 | many | TRBV4-1 | CASSPGAANRETQYF | TGCGCCAGCAGCCCTGGGGCGGCTAACCGAGAGACCCAGTACTTC
NA | TRBJ2-7 | NA | TRBV6-1 | CASTGGATYYEQYF | TGTGCCAGCACGGGGGGCGCGACGTACTACGAGCAGTACTTC
TRBD1 | TRBJ1-5 | NA | TRBV12-3/TRBV12-4 | CASSLAGQGAQPQHF | TGTGCCAGCAGTTTAGCGGGACAGGGCGCTCAGCCCCAGCATTTT
NA | TRBJ2-1 | few | TRBV18 | CASSQRLGAYNEQFF | TGTGCCAGCTCACAGCGACTCGGCGCCTACAATGAGCAGTTCTTC
NA | TRBJ1-6 | NA | TRBV30 | CAWSGQGNSPLHF | TGTGCCTGGAGTGGGCAGGGAAATTCACCCCTCCACTTT
NA | TRBJ2-5 | few | TRBV3-1 | CASSRGGGGETQYF | TGTGCCAGCAGCCGGGGAGGGGGCGGGGAGACCCAGTACTTC
NA | TRBJ1-1 | many | TRBV5-1 | CASSLDSNTEAFF | TGCGCCAGCAGCTTGGACTCGAACACTGAAGCTTTCTTT
TRBD1 | TRBJ2-5 | NA | TRBV18 | CASSPTGDETQYF | TGTGCCAGCTCACCAACAGGGGACGAGACCCAGTACTTC
NA | TRBJ2-7 | NA | TRBV20-1 | CSARDAAVYEQYF | TGCAGTGCTAGAGATGCGGCGGTTTACGAGCAGTACTTC
TRBD2 | TRBJ2-1 | many | TRBV5-1 | CASSLGIAGVRNEQFF | TGCGCCAGCAGCTTGGGGATAGCGGGGGTACGCAATGAGCAGTTCTTC